These T cell receptor beta chains were read from a single sample in a study of CXCR3-negative and CXCR3-positive naive CD8 T cells. One entry per CDR3 protein, without DNA, is what TCRdb gives after re-calling the 5' RACE reads. The sample features around 80,000 distinct CDR3 sequences, with about 0.62% in its top ten. Sequencing was done on a sample of naive CXCR3+ CD8+ T cells from blood. The source is a human donor in good health. Some clones in this sample may be carry-over from other donors' samples. Each CDR3 is given with its conserved first and last residue.

CDR3 protein	J gene	CDR3 length	V gene
CASSLPSPNEQFF	TRBJ2-1	13	TRBV28
CASSSSGTPYEQYF	TRBJ2-7	14	TRBV6-5
CSARGRTSNTGELFF	TRBJ2-2	15	TRBV20-1
CRHFAPHQPQHF	TRBJ1-5	12	TRBV29-1
CASSLVGGGGSYNSPLHF	TRBJ1-6	18	TRBV5-4
CASSQDSREPYEQYF	TRBJ2-7	15	TRBV4-1
CASRGTVSYNEQFF	TRBJ2-1	14	TRBV12-3/TRBV12-4
CASSYSGTSVTYNEQFF	TRBJ2-1	17	TRBV6-5
CASSEEGWGGYQPQHF	TRBJ1-5	16	TRBV2
CASSYIRRETKEQYF	TRBJ2-7	15	TRBV6-2/TRBV6-3
CASSLFGGNGYTF	TRBJ1-2	13	TRBV28
CSPLVGPSGRSSSYEQYF	TRBJ2-7	18	TRBV20-1
CAKSQGSVGYTF	TRBJ1-2	12	TRBV28
CASSLAHREVETQYF	TRBJ2-5	15	TRBV5-1
CSVQDSYEQYF	TRBJ2-7	11	TRBV29-1
CASSLGTDSYNEQFF	TRBJ2-1	15	TRBV7-6
CASSFWRSNTEAFF	TRBJ1-1	14	TRBV28
CASSQGVRGIYPSGNTIYF	TRBJ1-3	19	TRBV4-2
CASSGPRKTQYF	TRBJ2-5	12	TRBV28
CASSFSGTTYEQYF	TRBJ2-7	14	TRBV27
CASSEYAGELFF	TRBJ2-2	12	TRBV25-1
CASSLGLRTDTQYF	TRBJ2-3	14	TRBV28
CASSRTSGSNEQFF	TRBJ2-1	14	TRBV7-7
CASSLEREGWQYF	TRBJ2-7	13	TRBV7-2
CATTVTGGEETQYF	TRBJ2-5	14	TRBV7-8
CASSRLSGSPYEQYF	TRBJ2-7	15	TRBV4-1
CSVAGRNYGYTF	TRBJ1-2	12	TRBV29-1
CSARWDRDYNEQFF	TRBJ2-1	14	TRBV20-1
CASSLFETGANVLTF	TRBJ2-6	15	TRBV28
CATSGPARADTQYF	TRBJ2-3	14	TRBV24-1
CASSLAGEGSNGYTF	TRBJ1-2	15	TRBV5-1
CASSQKFGVYETQYF	TRBJ2-5	15	TRBV4-3
CASSQDPDLYEQYF	TRBJ2-7	14	TRBV4-2
CASSPRLAGGPDTQYF	TRBJ2-3	16	TRBV7-2
CASAPTGVYEQYF	TRBJ2-7	13	TRBV12-3/TRBV12-4
CASSLGLGVPGELFF	TRBJ2-2	15	TRBV5-5
CASSPWLEFSLDEQFF	TRBJ2-1	16	TRBV9
CSVGSGGNLGYIQYF	TRBJ2-4	15	TRBV29-1
CASSLAGGAGDPYEQYF	TRBJ2-7	17	TRBV5-1
CASSQDMGGANNEQFF	TRBJ2-1	16	TRBV3-1
CASRQLGTEAFF	TRBJ2-7	12	TRBV12-3/TRBV12-4
CAGSLDRDRYGYTF	TRBJ1-2	14	TRBV7-9
CASSQAGGTYNEQFF	TRBJ2-1	15	TRBV4-1
CASSRPSGRPEQYF	TRBJ2-7	14	TRBV28
CSARPNIVDRQYTTNEKLFF	TRBJ1-4	20	TRBV20-1